Listed below are T cell receptor beta chains from one sample, sequenced in a study of T cell changes during pregnancy in multiple sclerosis. Profiling relied on immunoSEQ multiplex PCR, and the TCRdb table lists in-frame clones only, not all of them. Here the sample spans roughly 43,000 clones, 80% to 90% being singletons. The input for sequencing was CD4+ T cells from peripheral blood mononuclear cells, taken after pregnancy. These receptors originate from a female donor with multiple sclerosis, enrolled in a pregnancy study. Both conserved end residues are part of each CDR3. The D gene is left open where the match is weak. Not all rows give a size; the values are once, few, many and, for expanded clones, a class.

v_call: TRBV5-1
d_call: .
clone_size: .
j_call: TRBJ1-2
cdr3_nt: TGCGCCAGCAGCTTGAATAGTTATGGCTACACCTTC
cdr3_aa: CASSLNSYGYTF

v_call: TRBV21-1
d_call: .
clone_size: .
j_call: TRBJ1-2
cdr3_nt: TGTGCCAGCAGCAAAGGGACAGGGGGCCCTGGCTACACCTTC
cdr3_aa: CASSKGTGGPGYTF

v_call: TRBV5-1
d_call: TRBD1
clone_size: .
j_call: TRBJ1-5
cdr3_nt: TGCGCCAGCAGCTTGGAACCCCGGGACAGGTACAATCAGCCCCAGCATTTT
cdr3_aa: CASSLEPRDRYNQPQHF

v_call: TRBV5-1
d_call: TRBD1
clone_size: .
j_call: TRBJ1-5
cdr3_nt: TGCGCCAGCACCGTCCGGGACAGGGTGAACTATCAGCCCCAGCATTTT
cdr3_aa: CASTVRDRVNYQPQHF

v_call: TRBV9
d_call: .
clone_size: .
j_call: TRBJ2-3
cdr3_nt: TGTGCCAGCAGCGTAGGCAGTGGCTTGACTAGGAGAGCAGATACGCAGTATTTT
cdr3_aa: CASSVGSGLTRRADTQYF

v_call: TRBV11-2
d_call: .
clone_size: once
j_call: TRBJ1-1
cdr3_nt: TGTGCCAGCAGCTTCCGACAGAACACTGAAGCTTTCTTT
cdr3_aa: CASSFRQNTEAFF

v_call: TRBV6-5
d_call: .
clone_size: .
j_call: TRBJ2-2
cdr3_nt: TGTGCCAGCAGTTACCAGGGCGGATTTTACGGGGAGCTGTTTTTT
cdr3_aa: CASSYQGGFYGELFF

v_call: TRBV18
d_call: .
clone_size: .
j_call: TRBJ2-1
cdr3_nt: TGTGCCAGCTCACCAATCCAGGGGAGTTACAATGAGCAGTTCTTC
cdr3_aa: CASSPIQGSYNEQFF

v_call: TRBV7-9
d_call: TRBD1
clone_size: .
j_call: TRBJ2-2
cdr3_nt: TGTGCCAGCAGCCCGGACAGGGGGTTTACCGGGGAGCTGTTTTTT
cdr3_aa: CASSPDRGFTGELFF

v_call: TRBV7-3
d_call: .
clone_size: .
j_call: TRBJ2-7
cdr3_nt: TGTGCCAGCAGCTTGGGCCCATCCTCCTACGAGCAGTACTTC
cdr3_aa: CASSLGPSSYEQYF

v_call: TRBV7-9
d_call: .
clone_size: .
j_call: TRBJ1-4
cdr3_nt: TGTGCCAGCAGCCAGAGGCTCACTAATGAAAAACTGTTTTTT
cdr3_aa: CASSQRLTNEKLFF

v_call: TRBV5-1
d_call: .
clone_size: .
j_call: TRBJ1-1
cdr3_nt: TGCGCCAGCAGCTTGGTTGCGGGGCGCGGCTCTGAAGCTTTCTTT
cdr3_aa: CASSLVAGRGSEAFF

v_call: TRBV5-4
d_call: TRBD2
clone_size: .
j_call: TRBJ2-3
cdr3_nt: TGTGCCAGCAGCTTAGAGCTAGCGGGAGCAGATACGCAGTATTTT
cdr3_aa: CASSLELAGADTQYF

v_call: TRBV30
d_call: TRBD1
clone_size: .
j_call: TRBJ1-5
cdr3_nt: TGTGCCTGGGGGGACAGGGGCAATCAGCCCCAGCATTTT
cdr3_aa: CAWGDRGNQPQHF

v_call: TRBV11-3
d_call: .
clone_size: .
j_call: TRBJ2-3
cdr3_nt: TGTGCCAGCAGCTTAGCAAGCACAGATACGCAGTATTTT
cdr3_aa: CASSLASTDTQYF

v_call: TRBV25-1
d_call: TRBD2
clone_size: .
j_call: TRBJ2-1
cdr3_nt: TGTGCCAGCAGTGAATCGACTAGCCGGCGGAACAATGAGCAGTTCTTC
cdr3_aa: CASSESTSRRNNEQFF

v_call: TRBV4-3
d_call: .
clone_size: .
j_call: TRBJ2-2
cdr3_nt: TGCGCCAGCAGCCAGTACCGGGACAAGGACACCGGGGAGCTGTTTTTT
cdr3_aa: CASSQYRDKDTGELFF

v_call: TRBV10-3
d_call: TRBD2
clone_size: .
j_call: TRBJ2-5
cdr3_nt: TGTGCCATCAGCGGGAGGGCGGGGACCCAGTACTTC
cdr3_aa: CAISGRAGTQYF

v_call: TRBV11-2
d_call: TRBD2
clone_size: .
j_call: TRBJ2-1
cdr3_nt: TGTGCCAGCAGGGTTCCGGGACTAGCGGGAAACAATGAGCAGTTCTTC
cdr3_aa: CASRVPGLAGNNEQFF

v_call: TRBV18
d_call: .
clone_size: .
j_call: TRBJ1-5
cdr3_nt: TGTGCCAGCTCACCATGGGGGGATGAGCCCCAGCATTTT
cdr3_aa: CASSPWGDEPQHF

v_call: TRBV7-3
d_call: TRBD2
clone_size: .
j_call: TRBJ2-5
cdr3_nt: TGTGCCAGCAGCGCGGGGGGGCGAGAGACCCAGTACTTC
cdr3_aa: CASSAGGRETQYF

v_call: TRBV28
d_call: .
clone_size: .
j_call: TRBJ1-2
cdr3_nt: TGTGCCAGCAGGGGGGCTCAGAACTATGGCTACACCTTC
cdr3_aa: CASRGAQNYGYTF

v_call: TRBV18
d_call: TRBD2
clone_size: .
j_call: TRBJ2-2
cdr3_nt: TGTGCCAGCTCATCGTCCCCGGGACTAGCGGGTCAAGAGCTGTTTTTT
cdr3_aa: CASSSSPGLAGQELFF

v_call: TRBV18
d_call: .
clone_size: once
j_call: TRBJ2-7
cdr3_nt: TGTGCCAGCTCACCTCCAGTCTACGAGCAGTACTTC
cdr3_aa: CASSPPVYEQYF

v_call: TRBV10-3
d_call: TRBD1
clone_size: once
j_call: TRBJ2-7
cdr3_nt: TGTGCCATCAGTGAGTCGCGGACAGGTGCCGAGCAGTACTTC
cdr3_aa: CAISESRTGAEQYF

v_call: TRBV7-8
d_call: TRBD2
clone_size: once
j_call: TRBJ2-1
cdr3_nt: TGTGCCAGCAGTTTATCTGCGGGAGGCCCAATTCAACTAAATGAGCAGTTCTTC
cdr3_aa: CASSLSAGGPIQLNEQFF

v_call: TRBV10-1
d_call: .
clone_size: .
j_call: TRBJ2-1
cdr3_nt: TGCGCCAGCAGTGAGAGGGCCCAGGGTGAGCAGTTCTTC
cdr3_aa: CASSERAQGEQFF

v_call: TRBV19
d_call: .
clone_size: .
j_call: TRBJ1-2
cdr3_nt: TGTGCCAGTGAGGACGGAGGAGCTAACTATGGCTACACCTTC
cdr3_aa: CASEDGGANYGYTF

v_call: TRBV19
d_call: TRBD2
clone_size: .
j_call: TRBJ2-3
cdr3_nt: TGTGCCAGTAGTATAGGAGCGGGAGGCAGTGCCGATACGCAGTATTTT
cdr3_aa: CASSIGAGGSADTQYF

v_call: TRBV4-1
d_call: TRBD2
clone_size: .
j_call: TRBJ2-3
cdr3_nt: TGCGCCAGCAGCCAACTCCCAGCGGGAGTGGGTTTTAGCACAGATACGCAGTATTTT
cdr3_aa: CASSQLPAGVGFSTDTQYF

v_call: TRBV13
d_call: TRBD2
clone_size: .
j_call: TRBJ2-1
cdr3_nt: TGTGCCAGCAGCTCCTACCTTCTAGCGGGAGGGGGTAATGAGCAGTTCTTC
cdr3_aa: CASSSYLLAGGGNEQFF

v_call: TRBV28
d_call: TRBD1
clone_size: .
j_call: TRBJ2-7
cdr3_nt: TGTGCCAGCAGCCGGACAGGGAACTACGAGCAGTACTTC
cdr3_aa: CASSRTGNYEQYF

v_call: TRBV25-1
d_call: .
clone_size: .
j_call: TRBJ1-4
cdr3_nt: TGTGCCAGCAGTGCCTCCACAGGGTTCAAACTGTTTTTT
cdr3_aa: CASSASTGFKLFF

v_call: TRBV7-2
d_call: .
clone_size: .
j_call: TRBJ2-7
cdr3_nt: TGTGCCAGCAGCCGATACGGGACAGAGCAGTACTTC
cdr3_aa: CASSRYGTEQYF

v_call: TRBV11-3
d_call: TRBD1
clone_size: .
j_call: TRBJ2-1
cdr3_nt: TGTGCCAGCAGCTTAGACGAAGGACAGGGGCGGAATGAGCAGTTCTTC
cdr3_aa: CASSLDEGQGRNEQFF

v_call: TRBV7-2
d_call: TRBD2
clone_size: .
j_call: TRBJ2-7
cdr3_nt: TGTGCCAGCAGCTTCTGGACTAGCGGAATACCGTCCTACGAGCAGTACTTC
cdr3_aa: CASSFWTSGIPSYEQYF

v_call: TRBV19
d_call: .
clone_size: medium-sized
j_call: TRBJ2-1
cdr3_nt: TGTGCCAGTAGTATTAGCCGCTCTAGCTACAATGAGCAGTTCTTC
cdr3_aa: CASSISRSSYNEQFF

v_call: TRBV5-4
d_call: .
clone_size: once
j_call: TRBJ1-1
cdr3_nt: TGTGCCAGCAGCTTTATGGGAAGGGGCACTGAAGCTTTCTTT
cdr3_aa: CASSFMGRGTEAFF

v_call: TRBV10-2
d_call: .
clone_size: few
j_call: TRBJ1-3
cdr3_nt: TGCGCCAGCAGTGAGGTCAGATGGAGGGGTGGAAACACCATATATTTT
cdr3_aa: CASSEVRWRGGNTIYF

v_call: TRBV2
d_call: TRBD2
clone_size: .
j_call: TRBJ2-3
cdr3_nt: TGTGCCAGCAGTGACTTAGCGGGGTCAGATACGCAGTATTTT
cdr3_aa: CASSDLAGSDTQYF

v_call: TRBV28
d_call: .
clone_size: .
j_call: TRBJ1-2
cdr3_nt: TGTGCCATTCCCAGGGTAGATGATGGCTACACCTTC
cdr3_aa: CAIPRVDDGYTF

v_call: TRBV5-6
d_call: TRBD1
clone_size: .
j_call: TRBJ1-2
cdr3_nt: TGTGCCAGCACCATCCCAGGCGACCGACAGGGCTATGGCTACACCTTC
cdr3_aa: CASTIPGDRQGYGYTF

v_call: TRBV5-1
d_call: .
clone_size: .
j_call: TRBJ2-5
cdr3_nt: TGCGCCAGCAGCTCCCAGGGTGTCCAAGAGACCCAGTACTTC
cdr3_aa: CASSSQGVQETQYF

v_call: TRBV6-1
d_call: .
clone_size: .
j_call: TRBJ1-4
cdr3_nt: TGTGCCAGCAGTGTGGGGAGGGCCGCTGAAAAACTGTTTTTT
cdr3_aa: CASSVGRAAEKLFF

v_call: TRBV5-1
d_call: TRBD1
clone_size: .
j_call: TRBJ1-2
cdr3_nt: TGCGCCAGCAGCGAGGGGGCTGACTATGGCTACACCTTC
cdr3_aa: CASSEGADYGYTF

v_call: TRBV7-2
d_call: TRBD2
clone_size: .
j_call: TRBJ2-5
cdr3_nt: TGTGCCAGCAGCTTAGGCCTAGCGGGAGCAGTTGGAGAGACCCAGTACTTC
cdr3_aa: CASSLGLAGAVGETQYF

v_call: TRBV5-1
d_call: TRBD1
clone_size: .
j_call: TRBJ2-1
cdr3_nt: TGCGCCAGCAGCCTCCGGGACAGGGAGGGGGATGAGCAGTTCTTC
cdr3_aa: CASSLRDREGDEQFF

v_call: TRBV11-2
d_call: TRBD1
clone_size: few
j_call: TRBJ1-1
cdr3_nt: TGTGCCAGCAGGACGCAGGGGGACACTGAAGCTTTCTTT
cdr3_aa: CASRTQGDTEAFF

v_call: TRBV23-1
d_call: TRBD1
clone_size: .
j_call: TRBJ1-3
cdr3_nt: TGCGCCAGCAGTCAATCCTCACAGGGGGCCCCGCCGATCTCTGGAAACACCATATATTTT
cdr3_aa: CASSQSSQGAPPISGNTIYF

v_call: TRBV9
d_call: TRBD1
clone_size: .
j_call: TRBJ2-7
cdr3_nt: TGTGCCAGCAGCAAGGACAGGTGGGACTACGAGCAGTACTTC
cdr3_aa: CASSKDRWDYEQYF